This T cell receptor beta chain is drawn from a study of Ad26.COV2.S vaccination and SARS-CoV-2 variants (dated by TCRdb to the early 2020s). For context, the study as a whole: Donors in the vaccine arm were drawn from COV1001, a phase I-IIa trial of Ad26.COV2.S in healthy adults that was multicentre, randomized, double-blind and placebo-controlled. Sequencing of the TCRbeta repertoire served to evaluate the specificity and breadth of SARS-CoV-2-reactive T cell receptors following Ad26.COV2.S vaccination. Participants in the trial were split at random into five groups of five each, receiving low-dose or high-dose Ad26.COV2.S once or twice, or else placebo on both occasions. The TCR-sequenced set comprised approximately 32 samples: roughly 19 Ad26.COV2.S vaccine recipients, 5 placebo recipients and 8 SARS-CoV-2 convalescent individuals. Investigators did not know the trial group allocation while performing experiments and assessing outcomes. Dosing of Ad26.COV2.S was intramuscular, at either 5x10^10 or 1x10^11 viral particles, delivered as one shot or as two shots spaced 56 days apart.

Taken from cysteine to phenylalanine, the CDR3 has 18 residues. This entry keeps only the CDR3 DNA: 54 bases, framed from base 1. The germline V gene sets CDR1 to SGHNT and CDR2 to YENEEA. V loses 5 bases at its end and J loses 2 bases; junction bases beyond the gene matches: 7. General findings and caveats noted by the study authors: The study was not powered to compare responses between vaccine doses or regimens. After vaccination, spike-specific CD8+ and CD4+ T cell responses were reported to show substantial breadth. Compared with placebo recipients, Ad26.COV2.S recipients showed higher spike-specific TCR breadth (P = 0.0014). It was noted by the authors that total T cell responses may have been underestimated by the TCR breadth and depth analyses. Non-spike TCR breadth was comparable between vaccine and placebo recipients, consistent with the vaccine containing only spike.

Remarks on this clone: No cognate antigen has been identified for it. No quality values exist for individual bases; no much larger clone is one base distant.

The sample's treatment or condition label, in plain terms: approximately 18 received Ad26.COV2.S at low or high dose, single or two shots; 5 received placebo; per-sample allocation not given. For vaccine and placebo recipients, the sequenced repertoires came from samples collected on day 63 after the first injection. Between 29 July and 7 August 2020, Cohort 1b enrolled 25 adults aged 18-55 years at one site in Boston, USA. Ad26.COV2.S consisted of a replication-incompetent adenovirus type 26 vector by which a prefusion-stabilized SARS-CoV-2 spike protein from the original Wuhan strain was expressed. TCRbeta CDR3 regions were sequenced with the immunoSEQ Assay. After extraction, genomic DNA underwent amplification by bias-controlled multiplex PCR, followed by high-throughput sequencing. The authors' pipeline ran thus. To quantify the absolute abundance of every unique TCRbeta CDR3 region, sequences were collapsed and filtered. T cell fraction was estimated by normalization of TCRbeta template counts to usable DNA, with usable DNA being measured through amplification of reference genes present in all nucleated cells. Repertoire TCRs were annotated as SARS-CoV-2-specific when V gene, CDR3 amino acid sequence and J gene were exactly matched to a known reactive TCR set. The reference SARS-CoV-2 TCR set was obtained from MIRA and was filtered for enrichment in COVID-19-positive ImmuneCODE repertoires, whereby public or cross-reactive TCRs were removed. Using the MIRA antigens, annotated TCRs were further analysed by specific ORF or by position within an ORF. Breadth was defined as the number of annotated unique rearrangements divided by the total number of unique productive rearrangements, and depth was defined as the summed frequency of the annotated unique rearrangements. Two-sided Wilcoxon rank-sum tests were applied when comparing TCR breadth between groups. TCRdb re-hosts the immuneACCESS table, in-frame sequences only. Its copies lack some clones; in the studies checked, an unresolved V gene accounts for under half of them, and the cause for the rest is not known. Clonal size and the V and J genes are those of that table, whereas D and trimming came from the DNA. Recorded for this sample are around 380,000 clones; approximately 90% of them occurred a single time. The ten largest make up 3.5% of the sample.

The sequencing used peripheral blood, collected in a trial of Ad26.COV2.S vaccine versus placebo. This receptor was obtained from a person between 18 and 65 years old who received the Ad26.COV2.S COVID-19 vaccine or a placebo. The chain links TRBV11-3 with TRBJ2-1; the central 15 bases match TRBD2. The base sequence is TGTGCCAGCAGCCCCCGGACTAGCGGGGGGGAGACCTACAATGAGCAGTTCTTC. It is translated as CASSPRTSGGETYNEQFF.